Following are 22 T cell receptor beta chains from one sample sequenced in a study of blood T cells in healthy people across ages. Primers used in a second PCR of about 7 to 12 cycles were a sample-barcoded 5' primer and a J-beta primer mix. In TCRdb, the 5' RACE reads were re-called with MiXCR into one record per CDR3 protein. The table shows about 800,000 distinct CDR3 sequences, with roughly 46% occurring only once. The sample consisted of blood. The receptors derive from a man older than 75 in good health.

This clonotype appeared a few times. The J gene is TRBJ2-5, the V gene TRBV29-1; tentatively, D is TRBD2 (6 bases). The V and J ends lost 4 bases and 0 bases respectively, with 9 bases between them. Germline V gives CDR1 SQVTM, CDR2 ANQGSEA. This CDR3 has 13 amino acids. CDR3 nucleotides: TGCAGCGTTGGAGGCGGGAACCAAGAGACCCAGTACTTC. It translates to CSVGGGNQETQYF.

This sequence joins TRBV7-3 and TRBJ2-2, with D hard to call. The CDR3 sequence is 16 residues long. Trimming shortened V by 1 base and J by 7 bases, and 16 bases separated the two germline ends. From germline, CDR1 is SGHTA and CDR2 FQGTGA. CDR3 loop: CASSLNVQTYIGELFF. CDR3 nucleotide sequence: TGTGCCAGCAGCTTAAATGTCCAAACATACATCGGGGAGCTGTTTTTT. The full variable domain, in which reference TRBV7-3 and TRBJ2-2 provide the parts outside the CDR3, is GAGVSQTPSNKVTEKGKYVELRCDPISGHTALYWYRQSLGQGPEFLIYFQGTGAADDSGLPNDRFFAVRPEGSVSTLKIQRTERGDSAVYLCASSLNVQTYIGELFFGEGSRLTVL.

The chain has TRBV7-9 and TRBJ2-5; 9 bases agree with TRBD1. Germline assignment: CDR1 SEHNR and CDR2 FQNEAQ (reference sequence). This CDR3 contains 16 residues. The J segment lost 1 base and the V segment lost 1 base, leaving 4 bases of the junction unmatched. CDR3 amino acids: CASSLEGTGIQETQYF. The DNA for the CDR3 is TGTGCCAGCAGCTTAGAAGGGACAGGGATCCAAGAGACCCAGTACTTC.

The chain couples TRBV7-2 to TRBJ2-7, with TRBD2 matching 14 bases. Germline lookup yields CDR1 SGHTA and CDR2 FQGNSA. V was clipped by 5 bases and J by 4 bases; unmatched bases: 10. The CDR3 length is 17 residues. CDR3 DNA sequence: TGTGCCAGCAGCCCGGGACTAGCGGGAGTAGTCCCATACGAGCAGTACTTC. As protein: CASSPGLAGVVPYEQYF. Complete variable domain (other parts from reference TRBV7-2 and TRBJ2-7): GAGVSQSPSNKVTEKGKDVELRCDPISGHTALYWYRQSLGQGLEFLIYFQGNSAPDKSGLPSDRFSAERTGGSVSTLTIQRTQQEDSAVYLCASSPGLAGVVPYEQYFGPGTRLTVT.

This clonotype was observed a few times. The chain combines TRBV7-2 with TRBJ2-3; 7 nucleotides match TRBD1. There are 15 residues in the CDR3. The V and J ends lost 4 bases and 2 bases, in that order; junction bases with no gene match: 6. The V gene's germline CDR1 is SGHTA and CDR2 FQGNSA. The CDR3 loop is CASSSRDRYTDTQYF. CDR3 DNA: TGTGCCAGCAGCTCCCGGGACAGATACACAGATACGCAGTATTTT.

The sample holds one count of this clonotype. The chain employs TRBV10-3 and TRBJ2-1; TRBD2 aligns across 9 bases. Germline CDR1 is ENHRY and CDR2 is SYGVKD. V was pared by 6 bases and J by 5 bases, with 5 bases of the junction left unmatched. The CDR3 totals 14 residues. The CDR3 spells CAIRLSGGHNEQFF. In DNA form, the CDR3 reads TGTGCCATCAGACTTAGCGGGGGCCACAATGAGCAGTTCTTC.

The rearrangement uses TRBV18 and TRBJ2-1; 10 nucleotides line up with TRBD1. The CDR3 extends over 14 amino acids. The V and J ends lost 8 bases and 6 bases, in that order; junction bases with no gene match: 7. Germline CDR1 reads KGHSH; CDR2 reads LQKENI. The CDR3 loop reads CASQTGTGVNEQFF. CDR3 DNA: TGTGCCAGCCAAACCGGGACAGGGGTCAATGAGCAGTTCTTC.

The V and J genes are TRBV29-1 and TRBJ2-1, with TRBD2 matching 8 bases. This CDR3 has 16 amino acids. V lost 2 bases, J lost 7 bases, and 13 bases stayed unmatched. Germline V gene lookup returns CDR1 SQVTM and CDR2 ANQGSEA. In DNA, the CDR3 is TGCAGCGTTGAATGGGCCACTAGCGGAGGGCGTAATGAGCAGTTCTTC. Translation gives CSVEWATSGGRNEQFF.

The gene calls are TRBV7-8 and TRBJ2-1, with D unresolved. Germline V gives CDR1 SGHVS, CDR2 FQNEAQ. V was shortened by 5 bases and J by 1 base, with 9 bases between the two germline ends. CDR3 length: 14 amino acids. The CDR3 loop reads CASSMTASYNEQFF. CDR3 DNA sequence: TGTGCCAGCAGCATGACCGCGTCCTACAATGAGCAGTTCTTC. The complete variable domain, with remaining parts taken from reference TRBV7-8 and TRBJ2-1, reads GAGVSQSPRYKVAKRGQDVALRCDPISGHVSLFWYQQALGQGPEFLTYFQNEAQLDKSGLPSDRFFAERPEGSVSTLKIQRTQQEDSAVYLCASSMTASYNEQFFGPGTRLTVL.

This chain joins TRBV20-1 and TRBJ2-7; perhaps D is TRBD1 or TRBD2 (5 bases each). The CDR3 runs to 13 residues. Trimming stripped 5 bases from V and 3 bases from J, with 14 bases between. The V gene's germline CDR1 is DFQATT and CDR2 SNEGSKA (reference sequence). The chain's CDR3 is CSAPGLALYEQYF. The CDR3 DNA is TGCAGTGCTCCGGGGCTAGCCCTCTACGAGCAGTACTTC.

The chain has TRBV7-8 and TRBJ1-1; perhaps TRBD1 as D (5 bases). V was trimmed by 5 bases and J by 7 bases, leaving 14 bases between them. The germline V gene encodes CDR1 SGHVS and CDR2 FQNEAQ. This CDR3 has 13 amino acids. The CDR3 spells CASSPTPRGEAFF. The CDR3, as DNA: TGTGCCAGCAGCCCGACCCCAAGGGGTGAAGCTTTCTTT.

About this clonotype itself: Germline is not matched at one junction end, which may reflect a read error. This sequence joins TRBV5-6 and TRBJ1-2; the D gene is possibly TRBD1 (5 bases). The CDR3 length is 14 residues. CDR1 and CDR2 from the germline V gene are SGHDT and YYEEEE. Written as DNA, the CDR3 is TGTGCCAGCAGCGGGACCGGGGGTTCCTATGGCTACATCTTC. This codes for CASSGTGGSYGYIF.

This chain uses TRBV4-3 with TRBJ2-1; TRBD2 aligns across 13 bases. Germline assignment: CDR1 LGHNA and CDR2 YSLEER. Trimming took 1 base from V and 9 from J; bases not matched to a gene: 6. This CDR3 has 16 amino acids. The DNA of the CDR3 is TGCGCCAGCAGCCAAGCTTTGGGACTAGCGGGATCTGAGCAGTTCTTC. This translates into CASSQALGLAGSEQFF.

This clonotype appeared a few times. The chain has TRBV9 and TRBJ2-3, with 11 bases matching TRBD1. The V gene's germline CDR1 is SGDLS and CDR2 YYNGEE. Trimming removed 4 bases from V and 2 bases from J; junction bases left unmatched: 6. The CDR3 extends over 16 amino acids. The DNA of the CDR3 is TGTGCCAGCAGCACACGGACAGGGGGCGTCACAGATACGCAGTATTTT. The encoded protein is CASSTRTGGVTDTQYF.

The chain is built from TRBV7-2 and TRBJ2-5, with D perhaps matching TRBD1 or TRBD2 (5 bases each). V lost 1 base and J lost 1, with 13 bases in between. This CDR3 region has 16 residues. Germline lookup yields CDR1 SGHTA and CDR2 FQGNSA. The CDR3 spells CASSLGGAGVQETQYF. CDR3 nucleotides: TGTGCCAGCAGCTTAGGTGGGGCCGGGGTCCAAGAGACCCAGTACTTC.

DNA of the CDR3: TGTGCCAGCAGGGACAGGGGTGGGACCTACGAGCAGTACTTC. Translated: CASRDRGGTYEQYF. The chain joins TRBV2 to TRBJ2-7; 9 positions agree with TRBD1. Germline V gene lookup returns CDR1 SNHLY and CDR2 FYNNEI. This CDR3 is built from 14 residues. The V and J ends lost 6 bases and 2 bases, in that order; junction bases with no gene match: 5.

The rearrangement links TRBV5-1 to TRBJ2-2; the match to TRBD1 covers 7 bases. This CDR3 spans 15 amino acids. The ends lost 4 bases at V and 5 bases at J; junction bases unmatched: 8. Looked up from germline, CDR1 is SGHRS and CDR2 is YFSETQ. CDR3 protein: CASSITGTATGELFF. CDR3 nucleotides: TGCGCCAGCAGCATCACCGGGACAGCAACCGGGGAGCTGTTTTTT.

The gene calls are TRBV20-1 and TRBJ2-1; D is possibly TRBD2 (5 bases). There are 14 residues in the CDR3. Germline V lookup: CDR1 DFQATT, CDR2 SNEGSKA (reference sequence). V was trimmed by 1 base and J by 8 bases, leaving 15 bases between them. The CDR3 DNA sequence: TGCAGTGCTAGAGTCGGTGGGAGTATTTATGAGCAGTTCTTC. This codes for CSARVGGSIYEQFF.

A remark on this clonotype: A much larger clone lies a single base off, so this may be a read error. This chain joins TRBV29-1 and TRBJ2-5; maybe TRBD2 (6 bases). Trimming took off 7 bases at V and 7 bases at J, with 13 bases between the two ends. The germline gives CDR1 SQVTM, CDR2 ANQGSEA. This CDR3 has 11 residues. The CDR3, as DNA: TGCAGCGGATACGGGGGAAGGACCCAGTACTTC. Its protein is CSGYGGRTQYF. The full variable domain, rest sourced from reference TRBV29-1 and TRBJ2-5, is SAVISQKPSRDICQRGTSLTIQCQVDSQVTMMFWYRQQPGQSLTLIATANQGSEATYESGFVIDKFPISRPNLTFSTLTVSNMSPEDSSIYLCSGYGGRTQYFGPGTRLLVL.

V is TRBV2 and J is TRBJ2-7; weak D call: TRBD2 (6 bases). This CDR3 has 14 amino acids. The V end lost 6 bases, the J end lost 0 bases, and 12 bases lay between the germline ends. Germline CDR1 reads SNHLY; CDR2 reads FYNNEI. The CDR3: CASRVEGSSYEQYF. The CDR3 nucleotides read TGTGCCAGCAGGGTGGAGGGGAGCTCCTACGAGCAGTACTTC.

This chain links TRBV18 with TRBJ2-3; D gene uncertain. In germline, CDR1 is KGHSH, CDR2 LQKENI. The CDR3 spans 13 residues. The V gene lost 3 bases and the J gene lost 5 bases, with 9 bases spanning the gap. DNA of the CDR3: TGTGCCAGCTCACCTACGCTAGGAGATACGCAGTATTTT. This encodes CASSPTLGDTQYF.

V and J are TRBV20-1 and TRBJ2-7; the match to TRBD2 covers 11 bases. The CDR3 has 16 amino acids. The V gene's germline CDR1 is DFQATT and CDR2 SNEGSKA (reference sequence). The V and J ends lost 0 bases and 3 bases, in that order; junction bases with no gene match: 7. Written as DNA, the CDR3 is TGCAGTGCTAGAGAGATACGGGGACTAGCGGTCTACGAGCAGTACTTC. Its translation is CSAREIRGLAVYEQYF.